This TCR beta chain comes out of a study of cytomegalovirus exposure and HLA in healthy donors. The CDR3 runs to 15 residues. Per the germline V gene, CDR1 is LNHDA and CDR2 is SQIVND (reference sequence). The V end lost 3 bases, the J end lost 3 bases, and 13 bases lay between the germline ends. It was with 60 Vbeta and 13 Jbeta primers that the PCR ran. Measured with immunoSEQ multiplex PCR; TCRdb has only the in-frame clones, and not every one. The sample yields about 160,000 clones, approximately 72% seen once. As to this clone: Its cognate antigen is unknown.

The study, taken as a whole, reports: An assumption of roughly uniform sequencing depth across donors underlay the presence/absence analyses.

J is TRBJ2-3 and V is TRBV19; TRBD2 might be the D (6 bases). Input material: PBMCs. This clonotype originated in a female donor in good health and CMV-seronegative. CDR3 DNA: TGTGCCAGTAGTATGAGCAGCGGGCCTACAGATACGCAGTATTTT. Translation gives CASSMSSGPTDTQYF.